Included here is one TCR beta chain sequence, with context. As yet, its antigen is unknown. Produced via immunoSEQ multiplex PCR; TCRdb's table is partial and in-frame only. The sample carries over 75,000 clones, about 84% recorded once. V shed 4 bases, J shed 4 bases, and the junction held 3 bases outside the gene matches. This CDR3 comprises 14 residues. Germline lookup yields CDR1 SGHTA and CDR2 FQGNSA. The data belong to a study of PD-1 blockade in mismatch repair-deficient tumors. As for the study in general: All were previously treated, progressing patients with some twelve mismatch repair-deficient cancer types. Study-level points and caveats: After pembrolizumab, tumor-resident clones rose rapidly, then generally contracted before radiologic responses.

The TCR was taken from an adult with mismatch repair-deficient cancer. This chain links TRBV7-2 with TRBJ1-4; 7 nucleotides line up with TRBD1. Sequences were derived from peripheral blood, sampled 12 weeks after starting pembrolizumab. This CDR3 reads CASSSTGFNEKLFF. The DNA for the CDR3 is TGTGCCAGCAGCTCGACAGGGTTTAATGAAAAACTGTTTTTT.